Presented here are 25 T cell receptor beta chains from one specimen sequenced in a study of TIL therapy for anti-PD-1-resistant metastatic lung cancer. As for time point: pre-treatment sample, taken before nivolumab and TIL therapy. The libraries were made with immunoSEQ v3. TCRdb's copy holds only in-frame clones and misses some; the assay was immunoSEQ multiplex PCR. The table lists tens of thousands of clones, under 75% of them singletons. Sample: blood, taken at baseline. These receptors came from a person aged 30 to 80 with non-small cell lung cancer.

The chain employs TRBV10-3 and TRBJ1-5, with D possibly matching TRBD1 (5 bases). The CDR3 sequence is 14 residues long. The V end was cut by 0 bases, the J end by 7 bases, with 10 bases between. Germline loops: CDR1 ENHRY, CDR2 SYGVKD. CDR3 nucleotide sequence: TGTGCCATCAGTGAGTCGGGGGGATACCAGCCCCAGCATTTT. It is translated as CAISESGGYQPQHF.

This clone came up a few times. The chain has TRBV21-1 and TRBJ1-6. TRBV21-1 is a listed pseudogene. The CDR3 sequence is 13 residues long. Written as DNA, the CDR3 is TGTGCCAGCAGCAAAGTGGAGGGGTCACCCCTCCACTTT. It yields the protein CASSKVEGSPLHF.

CDR3 nucleotides: TGTGCCAGCAGGGGACTGGGACTAGCGAGGTACGAGCAGTACTTC. It codes for CASRGLGLARYEQYF. The chain employs TRBV7-2 and TRBJ2-7; 10 bases match TRBD2. J gave up 4 bases and V 6 bases, and 9 bases lay outside the gene matches. The germline CDR1 and CDR2 sequences are SGHTA and FQGNSA. CDR3 length equals 15 residues.

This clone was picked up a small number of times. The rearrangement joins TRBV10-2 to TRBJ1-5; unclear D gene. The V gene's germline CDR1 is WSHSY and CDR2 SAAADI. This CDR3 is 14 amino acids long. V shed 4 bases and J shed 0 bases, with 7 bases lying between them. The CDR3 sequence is CASSVRYSNQPQHF. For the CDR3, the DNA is TGCGCCAGCAGTGTTCGGTATAGCAATCAGCCCCAGCATTTT.

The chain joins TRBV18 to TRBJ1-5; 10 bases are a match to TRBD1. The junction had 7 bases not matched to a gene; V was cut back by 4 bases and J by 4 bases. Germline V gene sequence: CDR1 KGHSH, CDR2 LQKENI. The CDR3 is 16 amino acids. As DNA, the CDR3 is TGTGCCAGCTCACAGGTGTGGGACAGGGGTAATCAGCCCCAGCATTTT. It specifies CASSQVWDRGNQPQHF.

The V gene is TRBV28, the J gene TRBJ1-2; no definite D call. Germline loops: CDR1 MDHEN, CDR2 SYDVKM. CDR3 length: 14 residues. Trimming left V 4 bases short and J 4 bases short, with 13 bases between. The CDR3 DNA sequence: TGTGCCAGCAGTTCGGTAGGCCTAACCTATGGCTACACCTTC. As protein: CASSSVGLTYGYTF.

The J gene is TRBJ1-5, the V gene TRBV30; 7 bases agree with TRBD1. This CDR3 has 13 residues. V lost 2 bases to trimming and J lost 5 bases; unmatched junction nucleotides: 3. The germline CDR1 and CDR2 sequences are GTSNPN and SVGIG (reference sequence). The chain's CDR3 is CAWSFTGDQPQHF. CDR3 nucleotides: TGTGCCTGGAGTTTCACAGGGGATCAGCCCCAGCATTTT. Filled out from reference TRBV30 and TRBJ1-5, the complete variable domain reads SQTIHQWPATLVQPVGSPLSLECTVEGTSNPNLYWYRQAAGRGLQLLFYSVGIGQISSEVPQNLSASRPQDRQFILSSKKLLLSDSGFYLCAWSFTGDQPQHFGDGTRLSIL.

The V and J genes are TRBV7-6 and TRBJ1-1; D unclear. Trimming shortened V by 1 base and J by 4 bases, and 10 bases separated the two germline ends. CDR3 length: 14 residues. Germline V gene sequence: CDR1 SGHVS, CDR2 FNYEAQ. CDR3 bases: TGTGCCAGCAGCTTAGAGAGGGTTAGCACTGAAGCTTTCTTT. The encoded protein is CASSLERVSTEAFF.

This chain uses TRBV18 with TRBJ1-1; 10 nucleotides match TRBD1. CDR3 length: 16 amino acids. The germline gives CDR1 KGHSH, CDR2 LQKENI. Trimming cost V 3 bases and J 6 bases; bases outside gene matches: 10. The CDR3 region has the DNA TGTGCCAGCTCACCCCCGGGACAGGGGAGCAGGGCTGAAGCTTTCTTT. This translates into CASSPPGQGSRAEAFF.

In nucleotides, the CDR3 is TGCAGTGCTACAGGGATAGAGACCCAGTACTTC. Its translation: CSATGIETQYF. V is TRBV20-1 and J is TRBJ2-5, with D maybe TRBD1 (5 bases). Germline values: CDR1 DFQATT, CDR2 SNEGSKA (reference sequence). Trimming shortened V by 4 bases and J by 4 bases, and 7 bases separated the two germline ends. The CDR3 consists of 11 residues.

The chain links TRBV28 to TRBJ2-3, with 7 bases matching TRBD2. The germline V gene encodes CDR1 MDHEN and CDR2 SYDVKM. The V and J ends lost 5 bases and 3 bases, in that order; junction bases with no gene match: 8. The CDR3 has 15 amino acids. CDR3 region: CASSPRGDPTDTQYF. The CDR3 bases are TGTGCCAGCAGTCCCCGGGGGGATCCGACAGATACGCAGTATTTT.

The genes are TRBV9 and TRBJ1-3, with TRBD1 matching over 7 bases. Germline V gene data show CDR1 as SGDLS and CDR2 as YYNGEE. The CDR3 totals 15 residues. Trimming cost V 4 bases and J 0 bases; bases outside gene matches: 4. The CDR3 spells CASSLTGASGNTIYF. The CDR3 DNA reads TGTGCCAGCAGCTTAACAGGGGCCTCTGGAAACACCATATATTTT.

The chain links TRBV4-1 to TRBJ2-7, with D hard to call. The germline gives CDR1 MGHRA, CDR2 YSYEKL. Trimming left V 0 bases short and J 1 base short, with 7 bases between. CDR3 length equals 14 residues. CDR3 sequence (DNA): TGCGCCAGCAGCCAAGATTCGCCGTCCTACGAGCAGTACTTC. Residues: CASSQDSPSYEQYF.

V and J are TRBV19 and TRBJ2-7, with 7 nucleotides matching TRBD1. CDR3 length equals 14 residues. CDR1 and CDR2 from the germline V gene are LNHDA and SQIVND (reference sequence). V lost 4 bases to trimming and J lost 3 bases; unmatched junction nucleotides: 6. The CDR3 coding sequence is TGTGCCAGTAGTACCTGGGACAGCCGCTACGAGCAGTACTTC. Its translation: CASSTWDSRYEQYF. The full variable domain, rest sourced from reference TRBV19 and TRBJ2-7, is DGGITQSPKYLFRKEGQNVTLSCEQNLNHDAMYWYRQDPGQGLRLIYYSQIVNDFQKGDIAEGYSVSREKKESFPLTVTSAQKNPTAFYLCASSTWDSRYEQYFGPGTRLTVT.

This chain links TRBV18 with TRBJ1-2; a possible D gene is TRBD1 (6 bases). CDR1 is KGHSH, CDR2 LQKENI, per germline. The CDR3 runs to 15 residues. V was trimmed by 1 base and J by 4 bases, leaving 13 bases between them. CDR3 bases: TGTGCCAGCTCACCACGGAAGGGGGTGGCCTATGGCTACACCTTC. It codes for CASSPRKGVAYGYTF.

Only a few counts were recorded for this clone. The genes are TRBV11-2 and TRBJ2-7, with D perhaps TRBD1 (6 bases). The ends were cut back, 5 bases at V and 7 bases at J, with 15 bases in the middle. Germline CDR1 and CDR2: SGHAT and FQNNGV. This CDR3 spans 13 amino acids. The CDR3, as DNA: TGTGCCAGCAGCCCAGGGGAGCGTGGGGAGCAGTACTTC. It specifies CASSPGERGEQYF.

The CDR3 spells CASSEAGYGYTF. CDR3 sequence (DNA): TGTGCCAGCAGTGAGGCAGGGTATGGCTACACCTTC. This sequence joins TRBV2 and TRBJ1-2, with D tentatively TRBD1 (5 bases). The CDR3 is 12 amino acids. The germline V gene has CDR1 SNHLY and CDR2 FYNNEI. V was shortened by 3 bases and J by 5 bases, with 7 bases between the two germline ends.

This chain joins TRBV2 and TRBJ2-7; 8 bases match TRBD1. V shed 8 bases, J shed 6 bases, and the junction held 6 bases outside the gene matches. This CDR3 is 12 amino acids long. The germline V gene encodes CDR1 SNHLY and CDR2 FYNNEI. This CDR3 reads CASSRTGTEQYF. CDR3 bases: TGTGCCAGCTCGAGGACAGGGACCGAGCAGTACTTC.

The chain's CDR3 is CASSILGLGGYTF. The CDR3 region has the DNA TGTGCCAGTAGTATTCTCGGTCTGGGTGGCTACACCTTC. The rearrangement joins TRBV19 to TRBJ1-2; D call uncertain. This CDR3 is built from 13 residues. Trimming left V 3 bases short and J 7 bases short, with 12 bases between. The germline CDR1 and CDR2 sequences are LNHDA and SQIVND (reference sequence).

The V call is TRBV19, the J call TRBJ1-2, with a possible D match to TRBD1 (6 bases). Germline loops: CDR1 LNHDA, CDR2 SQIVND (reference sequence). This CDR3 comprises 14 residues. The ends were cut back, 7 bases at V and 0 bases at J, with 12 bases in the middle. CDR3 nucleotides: TGTGCCAGTACCCGGACAGCTACTAACTATGGCTACACCTTC. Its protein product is CASTRTATNYGYTF.

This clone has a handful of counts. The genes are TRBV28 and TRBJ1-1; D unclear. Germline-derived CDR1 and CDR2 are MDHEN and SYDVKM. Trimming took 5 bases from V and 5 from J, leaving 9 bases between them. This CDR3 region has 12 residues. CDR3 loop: CASSPLNTEAFF. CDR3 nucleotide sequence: TGTGCCAGCAGTCCACTCAATACTGAAGCTTTCTTT.

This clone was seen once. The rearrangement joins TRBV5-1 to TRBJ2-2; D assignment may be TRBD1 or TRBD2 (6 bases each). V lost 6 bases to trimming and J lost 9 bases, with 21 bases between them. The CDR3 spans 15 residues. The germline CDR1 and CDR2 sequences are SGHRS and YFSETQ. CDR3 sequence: CASNPRGDTPRELFF. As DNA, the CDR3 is TGCGCCAGCAACCCGAGGGGGGACACCCCAAGGGAGCTGTTTTTT.

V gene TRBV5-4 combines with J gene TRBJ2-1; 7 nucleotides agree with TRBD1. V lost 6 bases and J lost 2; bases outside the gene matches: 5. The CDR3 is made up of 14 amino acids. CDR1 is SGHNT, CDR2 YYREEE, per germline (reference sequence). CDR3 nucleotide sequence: TGTGCCAGCACCCTGGGGACAGCCTACAATGAGCAGTTCTTC. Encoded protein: CASTLGTAYNEQFF.

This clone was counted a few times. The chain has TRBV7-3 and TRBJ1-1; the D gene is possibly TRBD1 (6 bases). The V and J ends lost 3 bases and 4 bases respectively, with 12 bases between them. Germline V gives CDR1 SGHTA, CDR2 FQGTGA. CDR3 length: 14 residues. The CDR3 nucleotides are TGTGCCAGCAGCTTTTACAGGGTCTCCACTGAAGCTTTCTTT. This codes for CASSFYRVSTEAFF.

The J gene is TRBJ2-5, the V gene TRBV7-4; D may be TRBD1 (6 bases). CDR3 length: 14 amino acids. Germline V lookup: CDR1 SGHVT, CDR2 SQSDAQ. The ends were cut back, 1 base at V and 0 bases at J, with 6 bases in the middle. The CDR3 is CASSLGTDQETQYF. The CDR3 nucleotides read TGTGCCAGCAGCTTAGGGACAGACCAAGAGACCCAGTACTTC.